These T cell receptor beta chains were read from a single sample in a study of OX40 agonist ivuxolimab in advanced cancers. Assay: immunoSEQ multiplex PCR; the TCRdb copy retains only in-frame clones and omits some. The sample lists some 55,000 clones, approximately 80% seen once, with roughly 4.2% in the top ten. This specimen was CD4+ or CD8+ T cells sorted from blood, taken in a trial of the OX40 agonist ivuxolimab. The receptor set was obtained from an adult with an advanced solid tumor such as melanoma, head and neck, liver or kidney cancer. CDR3s include the opening cysteine and the closing phenylalanine or tryptophan. The D gene is left open where the match is weak. A clone size is listed for some rows: how often the clone was seen (once, few, many), or a class if it is expanded.

j_gene	abundance	v_gene	d_gene	CDR3aa	CDR3nt
TRBJ2-7	NA	TRBV6-5	TRBD1	CASNRGLGVYEQYF	TGTGCCAGCAATAGGGGGCTAGGCGTCTACGAGCAGTACTTC
TRBJ1-5	NA	TRBV5-3	NA	CARRQGPFNQPQHF	TGTGCCAGAAGACAGGGCCCCTTCAATCAGCCCCAGCATTTT
TRBJ2-5	NA	TRBV5-1	NA	CASSLDQETQYF	TGCGCCAGCAGCTTGGACCAAGAGACCCAGTACTTC
TRBJ2-6	NA	TRBV10-1	NA	CASGDGSGANVLTF	TGCGCCAGCGGTGACGGATCTGGGGCCAACGTCCTGACTTTC
TRBJ2-3	NA	TRBV2	TRBD2	CASRNLAGVTDTQYF	TGTGCCAGCAGGAACCTGGCGGGAGTCACAGATACGCAGTATTTT
TRBJ2-1	NA	TRBV27	TRBD2	CASSLGLDRDEQFF	TGTGCCAGCAGTTTAGGACTAGATCGCGATGAGCAGTTCTTC
TRBJ1-2	NA	TRBV4-2	NA	CASSLLSGGLNYGYTF	TGTGCCAGCAGCCTTCTAAGCGGGGGACTTAACTATGGCTACACCTTC
TRBJ1-1	once	TRBV30	TRBD1	CAWSENLQGEAFF	TGTGCCTGGAGCGAAAACTTACAGGGGGAAGCTTTCTTT
TRBJ2-3	NA	TRBV19	TRBD2	CASSTGLARGTDTQYF	TGTGCCAGTAGTACGGGACTAGCGAGGGGCACAGATACGCAGTATTTT
TRBJ2-7	NA	TRBV18	TRBD2	CASSPLGLAGGGDEQYF	TGTGCCAGCTCACCACTGGGACTAGCGGGAGGCGGCGACGAGCAGTACTTC
TRBJ1-2	NA	TRBV5-1	TRBD1	CASSLEWDRSNYGYTF	TGCGCCAGCAGCTTGGAATGGGACAGGTCTAACTATGGCTACACCTTC
TRBJ2-5	few	TRBV5-6	NA	CASSFRDLGGETQYF	TGTGCCAGCAGCTTCCGGGACCTCGGAGGAGAGACCCAGTACTTC
TRBJ1-5	NA	TRBV7-2	NA	CASSLNAGGPSNQPQHF	TGTGCCAGCAGCTTAAATGCGGGGGGACCTAGCAATCAGCCCCAGCATTTT
TRBJ2-7	NA	TRBV9	NA	CASSALGTQLYEQYF	TGTGCCAGCAGCGCCTTGGGGACACAGCTCTACGAGCAGTACTTC
TRBJ2-7	NA	TRBV6-5	NA	CASWGIYEQYF	TGTGCCAGCTGGGGGATTTACGAGCAGTACTTC
TRBJ2-7	once	TRBV6-6	NA	CASSYAPRDEQYF	TGTGCCAGCAGTTACGCCCCCAGGGACGAGCAGTACTTC
TRBJ2-5	NA	TRBV28	NA	CASSLGSPGRETQYF	TGTGCCAGCAGTTTGGGCTCGCCAGGGCGAGAGACCCAGTACTTC
TRBJ1-2	NA	TRBV4-1	TRBD1	CASSQDPGGRGYTF	TGCGCCAGCAGCCAAGATCCAGGGGGCCGAGGCTACACCTTC
TRBJ1-4	NA	TRBV7-8	TRBD1	CASSTRTGKGEKLFF	TGTGCCAGCAGCACCCGGACAGGGAAGGGGGAAAAACTGTTTTTT
TRBJ2-7	NA	TRBV5-1	TRBD2	CASSPLAGGYEQYF	TGCGCCAGCAGCCCTCTAGCGGGGGGTTACGAGCAGTACTTC
TRBJ1-1	NA	TRBV2	TRBD1	CATQGQGLANTEAFF	TGTGCCACTCAAGGACAGGGCCTTGCGAACACTGAAGCTTTCTTT
TRBJ2-1	NA	TRBV21-1	NA	CASSTCRGGGESSYNEQFF	TGTGCCAGCAGCACCTGCCGGGGAGGGGGCGAGAGCTCCTACAATGAGCAGTTCTTC
TRBJ2-4	once	TRBV7-2	NA	CASSLGANIAKNIQYF	TGTGCCAGCAGCTTAGGCGCCAATATAGCCAAAAACATTCAGTACTTC
TRBJ1-1	NA	TRBV18	NA	CASSPITRNTEAFF	TGTGCCAGCTCACCGATCACCAGGAACACTGAAGCTTTCTTT
TRBJ2-3	NA	TRBV7-3	TRBD2	CASSPDSGSTDTQYF	TGTGCCAGCAGCCCCGATAGCGGGAGCACAGATACGCAGTATTTT
TRBJ1-3	NA	TRBV13	TRBD1	CASSLGTGRGNTIYF	TGTGCCAGCAGCTTGGGGACAGGGAGAGGAAACACCATATATTTT
TRBJ2-2	NA	TRBV18	NA	CASSPSEGVRTGELFF	TGTGCCAGCTCACCGTCGGAGGGGGTGAGGACCGGGGAGCTGTTTTTT
TRBJ1-1	once	TRBV12-5	TRBD1	CASGLYRGQSWTEAFF	TGTGCTAGTGGTTTGTACAGGGGGCAGAGTTGGACTGAAGCTTTCTTT